A selection of T cell receptor beta chains follows, all from one sample in a study of cytomegalovirus exposure and HLA in healthy donors. The assay was immunoSEQ multiplex PCR, and TCRdb's table has in-frame clones only and misses some. The sample lists around 200,000 clones, about 80% occurring once. The material sequenced was PBMCs. The receptors were gathered from a woman aged 45-60 years in good health and CMV-seropositive. CDR3s include the opening cysteine and the closing phenylalanine or tryptophan. A D gene is named only where the DNA matches it firmly. Where a row states a size, it is once, few, many or the class of an expanded clone; other rows omit it.

D gene,clone size,J gene,V gene,CDR3 protein,CDR3 DNA
NA,NA,TRBJ1-2,TRBV7-2,CASSSLGGGAGYGYTF,TGTGCCAGCAGCTCCTTGGGCGGGGGCGCGGGCTATGGCTACACCTTC
NA,NA,TRBJ2-4,TRBV4-2,CASSQDFGGLAKNIQYF,TGTGCCAGCAGCCAAGATTTTGGGGGCCTCGCCAAAAACATTCAGTATTTC
NA,NA,TRBJ2-3,TRBV5-1,CASSLDAWTTATDTQYF,TGCGCCAGCAGCTTGGACGCTTGGACTACTGCCACAGATACGCAGTATTTT
TRBD1,few,TRBJ1-3,TRBV2,CASSRTGPSGNTIYF,TGTGCCAGCAGTCGGACAGGGCCCTCTGGAAACACCATATATTTT
NA,NA,TRBJ2-7,TRBV6-1,CASRVYEQYF,TGTGCCAGCCGAGTCTACGAGCAGTACTTC
NA,NA,TRBJ1-2,TRBV7-2,CASSLAGGGVNYGYTF,TGTGCCAGCAGCTTAGCGGGGGGGGGTGTTAACTATGGCTACACCTTC
NA,NA,TRBJ1-1,TRBV6-5,CASSPSLGEGTEAFF,TGTGCCAGCAGTCCATCCCTAGGGGAAGGCACTGAAGCTTTCTTT
NA,NA,TRBJ2-1,TRBV4-2,CASSGGGLSYNEQFF,TGTGCCAGCAGCGGCGGGGGCCTTTCCTACAATGAGCAGTTCTTC
TRBD2,NA,TRBJ2-7,TRBV7-2,CASSSVFGLAGYEQYF,TGTGCCAGCAGCTCAGTTTTCGGACTAGCGGGCTACGAGCAGTACTTC
NA,NA,TRBJ1-4,TRBV4-2,CASSSGVANEKLFF,TGTGCCAGCAGCTCAGGGGTGGCTAATGAAAAACTGTTTTTT
NA,NA,TRBJ1-3,TRBV7-2,CASSVTQGSANTIYF,TGTGCCAGCAGCGTGACACAAGGTTCGGCAAACACCATATATTTT
TRBD1,NA,TRBJ2-5,TRBV7-2,CASSRDRGRETQYF,TGTGCCAGCAGCCGGGACAGGGGGCGAGAGACCCAGTACTTC
NA,NA,TRBJ2-7,TRBV14,CASSQAPQGFHEQYF,TGTGCCAGCAGCCAAGCTCCTCAGGGATTCCACGAGCAGTACTTC
TRBD1,NA,TRBJ1-1,TRBV6-6,CASSASGTGGTEAFF,TGTGCCAGCTCCGCATCCGGGACAGGGGGGACTGAAGCTTTCTTT
TRBD2,once,TRBJ2-2,TRBV4-1,CASSQVTASGNTGELFF,TGCGCCAGCAGCCAAGTGACGGCTAGCGGGAACACCGGGGAGCTGTTTTTT
NA,few,TRBJ1-3,TRBV2,CASSESGGRNTIYF,TGTGCCAGCAGTGAATCGGGGGGCAGAAACACCATATATTTT
NA,NA,TRBJ1-5,TRBV9,CASSAQTGQPQHF,TGTGCCAGCAGCGCCCAGACAGGACAGCCCCAGCATTTT
TRBD1,NA,TRBJ1-4,TRBV5-6,CASSLARQGREKLFF,TGTGCCAGCAGCTTGGCCCGACAGGGTCGCGAAAAACTGTTTTTT
NA,NA,TRBJ1-6,TRBV4-3,CASSLGQGLPPLHF,TGCGCCAGCAGCCTCGGGCAGGGTTTGCCACCCCTCCACTTT
TRBD1,NA,TRBJ1-4,TRBV5-5,CASSQDFGTGGEKLFF,TGTGCCAGCAGCCAAGATTTTGGGACAGGGGGCGAAAAACTGTTTTTT
TRBD2,NA,TRBJ2-5,TRBV9,CASSVGASGGPTQYF,TGTGCCAGCAGCGTAGGGGCTAGCGGGGGTCCAACCCAGTACTTC
NA,few,TRBJ1-5,TRBV4-2,CASSQKGSGWKFEARYRNQPQHF,TGTGCCAGCAGCCAAAAGGGGTCAGGGTGGAAGTTCGAAGCTCGTTATCGCAATCAGCCCCAGCATTTT